Listed here are 25 T cell receptor beta chains from one sample, sequenced in a study of OX40 agonist ivuxolimab in advanced cancers. Clones were sequenced by immunoSEQ multiplex PCR, and TCRdb holds only the in-frame ones, with some missing. The repertoire consists of under 85,000 clones, with approximately 90% occurring once and the leading ten covering 0.47%. This specimen was CD4+ or CD8+ T cells sorted from blood, taken in a trial of the OX40 agonist ivuxolimab. These receptor sequences come from an adult with an advanced solid tumor such as melanoma, head and neck, liver or kidney cancer.

This chain links TRBV5-1 with TRBJ2-5; D remains unclear. The V gene's germline CDR1 is SGHRS and CDR2 YFSETQ. Trimming cost V 5 bases and J 5 bases, with 16 bases left between them. This CDR3 is 14 amino acids long. The CDR3 loop is CASSLSPSIETQYF. The CDR3 DNA reads as TGCGCCAGCAGTCTTTCACCCAGCATTGAGACCCAGTACTTC.

The rearrangement uses TRBV9 and TRBJ2-5, with 7 bases that match TRBD1. The V segment lost 5 bases and the J segment 3 bases; nucleotides outside the gene matches: 10. CDR1 and CDR2 (germline): SGDLS, YYNGEE. This CDR3 is built from 15 residues. The CDR3 nucleotides are TGTGCCAGCAGACCGACAGGGATCAGGGAAGAGACCCAGTACTTC. Residues: CASRPTGIREETQYF. Combining the CDR3 with reference TRBV9 and TRBJ2-5 gives the whole variable domain DSGVTQTPKHLITATGQRVTLRCSPRSGDLSVYWYQQSLDQGLQFLIQYYNGEERAKGNILERFSAQQFPDLHSELNLSSLELGDSALYFCASRPTGIREETQYFGPGTRLLVL.

The table lists this clone with a count of one. The rearrangement links TRBV29-1 to TRBJ1-1; 7 bases align to TRBD1. The CDR3 has 17 residues. Trimming cost V 6 bases and J 0 bases; bases outside gene matches: 16. Germline V gene lookup returns CDR1 SQVTM and CDR2 ANQGSEA. CDR3 sequence: CSVLLRGRGIMNTEAFF. DNA for the CDR3: TGCAGCGTCCTGCTTAGGGGGCGAGGGATCATGAACACTGAAGCTTTCTTT.

This chain joins TRBV27 and TRBJ2-7; 7 bases map to TRBD2. Germline assignment: CDR1 MNHEY and CDR2 SMNVEV (reference sequence). V lost 8 bases to trimming and J lost 5 bases; unmatched junction nucleotides: 12. This CDR3 has 14 residues. CDR3 sequence reads: CASSPAGEVHEQYF. The CDR3, as DNA: TGTGCCAGCTCCCCGGCGGGAGAAGTCCACGAGCAGTACTTC.

This chain links TRBV28 with TRBJ1-2; D may be TRBD1 (6 bases). The germline V and J ends were trimmed by 6 bases and 7 bases, with 15 bases remaining between them. This CDR3 is 13 amino acids long. Germline V lookup: CDR1 MDHEN, CDR2 SYDVKM. The CDR3 loop reads CASRIPGGLGYTF. The CDR3 DNA sequence: TGTGCCAGCAGAATCCCTGGGGGCCTTGGCTACACCTTC.

Only a few counts were recorded for this clone. The chain recombines TRBV7-2 with TRBJ2-3, with D perhaps matching TRBD1 (5 bases). Trimming stripped 5 bases from V and 1 base from J, with 16 bases between. From germline, CDR1 is SGHTA and CDR2 FQGNSA. This CDR3 comprises 16 residues. CDR3: CASSRRGSVGTDTQYF. The CDR3, as DNA: TGTGCCAGCAGCCGTAGGGGCAGTGTCGGCACAGATACGCAGTATTTT. Looking up the rest from reference TRBV7-2 and TRBJ2-3 gives the full variable domain: GAGVSQSPSNKVTEKGKDVELRCDPISGHTALYWYRQSLGQGLEFLIYFQGNSAPDKSGLPSDRFSAERTGGSVSTLTIQRTQQEDSAVYLCASSRRGSVGTDTQYFGPGTRLTVL.

The chain has TRBV6-1 and TRBJ2-2; D is undetermined. The V end was cut by 3 bases, the J end by 6 bases, with 8 bases between. CDR3 length equals 13 residues. Looked up from germline, CDR1 is MNHNS and CDR2 is SASEGT. The CDR3 reads CASSEQRPGELFF. The CDR3 DNA follows: TGTGCCAGCAGTGAGCAGCGTCCCGGGGAGCTGTTTTTT.

The chain employs TRBV15 and TRBJ2-7; TRBD2 might be the D (5 bases). CDR3 size: 14 residues. Germline V gene lookup returns CDR1 LNHNV and CDR2 YYDKDF (reference sequence). The ends were cut back, 3 bases at V and 7 bases at J, with 16 bases in the middle. The CDR3 sequence: CATSRGVGVPEQYF. The CDR3 nucleotides are TGTGCCACCAGCAGGGGCGTGGGAGTACCAGAGCAGTACTTC.

The chain uses TRBV25-1 and TRBJ1-2; 8 bases agree with TRBD1. The V gene end was trimmed by 5 bases and the J gene end by 6 bases; junction bases not matched to a gene: 11. Germline CDR1 is MGHDK and CDR2 is SYGVNS. CDR3 length equals 15 residues. CDR3 in DNA: TGTGCCAGCAGTATCCCGGGACAGGCTTTAAATGGCTACACCTTC. Protein product: CASSIPGQALNGYTF.

Comment on this clone: Other DNA sequences from this sample encode an identical CDR3 as well. This chain uses TRBV19 with TRBJ1-5, with D unresolved. CDR1 LNHDA and CDR2 SQIVND come from the germline V gene (reference sequence). The V end lost 3 bases, the J end lost 0 bases, and 6 bases lay between the germline ends. The CDR3 is 14 amino acids. The CDR3 sequence is CASSIRGSNQPQHF. The CDR3 nucleotides are TGTGCCAGTAGTATTCGAGGTAGCAATCAGCCCCAGCATTTT.

V is TRBV19 and J is TRBJ1-4; 7 bases are shared with TRBD1. This CDR3 comprises 15 residues. The germline gives CDR1 LNHDA, CDR2 SQIVND (reference sequence). J gave up 5 bases and V 1 base, and 4 bases lay outside the gene matches. The CDR3 is CASSIGSGQNEKLFF. CDR3 in DNA: TGTGCCAGTAGTATAGGCTCGGGACAGAATGAAAAACTGTTTTTT. Full variable domain (missing parts from reference TRBV19 and TRBJ1-4): DGGITQSPKYLFRKEGQNVTLSCEQNLNHDAMYWYRQDPGQGLRLIYYSQIVNDFQKGDIAEGYSVSREKKESFPLTVTSAQKNPTAFYLCASSIGSGQNEKLFFGSGTQLSVL.

The CDR3 nucleotides read TGTGCCAGCAGCCCACCGGGACAGGGGAACACCGGGGAGCTGTTTTTT. Its translation: CASSPPGQGNTGELFF. The V call is TRBV5-8, the J call TRBJ2-2; 9 bases line up with TRBD1. The CDR3 runs 16 residues. The V gene's germline CDR1 is SGHTS and CDR2 YDEGEE. V dropped 4 bases and J dropped 1; count of bases not matched to a gene: 5.

This rearrangement joins TRBV5-5 to TRBJ2-5, with unresolved D. The CDR3 is 13 amino acids. The germline V gene encodes CDR1 SGHKS and CDR2 YYEKEE (reference sequence). The V end lost 0 bases, the J end lost 4 bases, and 7 bases lay between the germline ends. The CDR3 protein is CASSLEGRETQYF. CDR3 in DNA: TGTGCCAGCAGCTTGGAGGGCCGAGAGACCCAGTACTTC.

J is TRBJ1-1 and V is TRBV6-6; D unclear. The CDR3 runs 13 residues. Trimming cost V 4 bases and J 7 bases, with 13 bases left between them. The germline V gene has CDR1 MNHNY and CDR2 SVGAGI (reference sequence). CDR3 nucleotide sequence: TGTGCCAGCAGTTCTGCGGTTGGAGTTGAAGCTTTCTTT. Its translation is CASSSAVGVEAFF.

The genes are TRBV5-1 and TRBJ2-5; tentative D call: TRBD2 (6 bases). V lost 6 bases and J 5 bases, leaving 23 bases between the germline ends. This CDR3 spans 16 amino acids. CDR1 SGHRS and CDR2 YFSETQ come from the germline V gene. The DNA for the CDR3 is TGCGCCAGCAACCAGCTCCCGGGGGTTGACCCGGAGACCCAGTACTTC. Translation gives CASNQLPGVDPETQYF.

The chain recombines TRBV5-4 with TRBJ1-1, with TRBD1 matching 7 bases. CDR1 and CDR2 from the germline V gene are SGHNT and YYREEE (reference sequence). J lost 3 bases, V lost 2 bases, and 7 bases had no gene match. The length of the CDR3 is 15 residues. The CDR3 DNA reads TGTGCCAGCAGCTTTGGGTGGCAGGGGGACACTGAAGCTTTCTTT. Its translation: CASSFGWQGDTEAFF.

The J gene is TRBJ2-1, the V gene TRBV11-3, with TRBD1 matching over 8 bases. CDR3 length equals 15 residues. V shed 5 bases and J 2 bases; nucleotides not matched to a gene: 5. The germline V gene has CDR1 SGHNT and CDR2 YENEEA. The CDR3 here is CASSPGTGPYNEQFF. The CDR3 coding sequence is TGTGCCAGCAGCCCCGGGACAGGACCCTACAATGAGCAGTTCTTC.

The V gene is TRBV6-5, the J gene TRBJ2-1; D gene uncertain. There are 13 residues in the CDR3. The V gene's germline CDR1 is MNHEY and CDR2 SVGAGI. The germline V and J ends were trimmed by 7 bases and 0 bases, with 7 bases remaining between them. CDR3 sequence: CASKGLSYNEQFF. CDR3 coding DNA: TGTGCCAGCAAGGGTCTCTCCTACAATGAGCAGTTCTTC.

This rearrangement joins TRBV27 to TRBJ2-3, with D unresolved. The V end lost 7 bases, the J end lost 2 bases, and 13 bases lay between the germline ends. Germline V gives CDR1 MNHEY, CDR2 SMNVEV (reference sequence). The CDR3 loop spans 14 amino acids. CDR3 loop: CASTFTRYTDTQYF. Here the CDR3 DNA reads TGTGCCAGCACCTTTACCAGATACACAGATACGCAGTATTTT.

This clone was observed a handful of times. This chain links TRBV6-5 with TRBJ2-2; no firm D call. CDR3 length: 13 residues. V was pared by 2 bases and J by 6 bases, with 7 bases between. Germline CDR1 and CDR2: MNHEY and SVGAGI. In nucleotides, the CDR3 is TGTGCCAGCAGTTACGACACCTCCGGGGAGCTGTTTTTT. It yields the protein CASSYDTSGELFF.

The rearrangement joins TRBV4-1 to TRBJ1-1; D remains unclear. The ends were cut back, 2 bases at V and 5 bases at J, with 18 bases in the middle. This CDR3 contains 16 residues. Germline V gene data show CDR1 as MGHRA and CDR2 as YSYEKL. DNA for the CDR3: TGCGCCAGCAGCCAAACCCCGGTTAATCTGGGTACTGAAGCTTTCTTT. Amino acid sequence: CASSQTPVNLGTEAFF.

The chain carries TRBV7-2 and TRBJ2-5, with 11 bases lining up with TRBD2. Losses at the gene ends were 1 base for V and 3 bases for J; bases not matched to a gene: 4. Germline CDR1 and CDR2: SGHTA and FQGNSA. The CDR3 has 16 residues. The DNA of the CDR3 is TGTGCCAGCAGCTTAGATAGCGGGGGGGCCAAAGAGACCCAGTACTTC. This codes for CASSLDSGGAKETQYF.

The gene calls are TRBV15 and TRBJ2-7; D gene uncertain. This CDR3 region has 14 residues. V dropped 1 base and J dropped 1 base, with 8 bases sitting between them. Germline CDR1 reads LNHNV; CDR2 reads YYDKDF (reference sequence). The CDR3 DNA sequence: TGTGCCACCAGCAGAGCCTGGGATTCCTACGAGCAGTACTTC. It yields the protein CATSRAWDSYEQYF.

The rearrangement links TRBV5-1 to TRBJ2-7, with D uncertain. The germline gives CDR1 SGHRS, CDR2 YFSETQ. The CDR3 is 14 amino acids. V was shortened by 1 base and J by 2 bases, with 10 bases between the two germline ends. CDR3 nucleotide sequence: TGCGCCAGCAGCTTGCAGGTCGGGCCCTACGAGCAGTACTTC. It codes for CASSLQVGPYEQYF.

The rearrangement links TRBV7-8 to TRBJ1-2; D is perhaps TRBD1 (6 bases). V shed 5 bases and J shed 3 bases, with 13 bases lying between them. Germline CDR1 SGHVS, CDR2 FQNEAQ. The CDR3 is made up of 14 amino acids. CDR3 bases: TGTGCCAGCAGCACCCGGGACACCCACTATGGCTACACCTTC. This codes for CASSTRDTHYGYTF.